Listed here are 20 T cell receptor beta chains from one sample, sequenced in a study of blood T cell repertoires in COVID-19. Sequencing used immunoSEQ multiplex PCR; TCRdb keeps in-frame clones, though not all of them. The sample contains roughly 46,000 clones, around 87% of which appear only once. Sequencing input: peripheral blood. Receptor source: a human donor in a cohort sampled during active COVID-19.

The genes are TRBV7-8 and TRBJ2-5; 7 bases line up with TRBD1. The CDR3 loop spans 14 amino acids. V dropped 5 bases and J dropped 2; count of bases not matched to a gene: 5. CDR1 is SGHVS, CDR2 FQNEAQ, per germline. The CDR3 sequence is CASSMGQTQETQYF. The CDR3 coding sequence is TGTGCCAGCAGCATGGGACAGACGCAAGAGACCCAGTACTTC. Full variable domain (rest looked up from reference TRBV7-8 and TRBJ2-5): GAGVSQSPRYKVAKRGQDVALRCDPISGHVSLFWYQQALGQGPEFLTYFQNEAQLDKSGLPSDRFFAERPEGSVSTLKIQRTQQEDSAVYLCASSMGQTQETQYFGPGTRLLVL.

The chain carries TRBV3-1 (or the pseudogene TRBV3-2) and TRBJ2-3; D gene unclear. CDR1 and CDR2 (germline): LGHDT, YNNKEL (reference sequence). The CDR3 totals 12 residues. V was trimmed by 5 bases and J by 7 bases, leaving 10 bases between them. The CDR3 reads CASSSLPYTQYF. The CDR3 DNA reads as TGTGCCAGCAGCAGCCTACCGTATACGCAGTATTTT.

The gene calls are TRBV12-3 or TRBV12-4 and TRBJ1-2; TRBD1 agrees at 7 bases. V gave up 6 bases and J gave up 7 bases; unmatched junction bases: 8. The CDR3 consists of 13 residues. The CDR3 nucleotides are TGTGCCAGCAGCCCGACAGGGTGGCCTGGCTACACCTTC. It is translated as CASSPTGWPGYTF.

The gene calls are TRBV4-2 and TRBJ1-1, with TRBD1 identical over 8 bases. The CDR3 is made up of 13 amino acids. CDR1 is LGHNA, CDR2 YNFKEQ, per germline. The V and J ends lost 5 bases and 5 bases, in that order; junction bases with no gene match: 4. CDR3 nucleotides: TGTGCCAGCAGCATTACAGGGGGAACTGAAGCTTTCTTT. Its protein product is CASSITGGTEAFF.

The gene calls are TRBV27 and TRBJ1-4, with 10 bases fitting TRBD1. V lost 5 bases and J lost 11; bases outside the gene matches: 8. CDR3 length: 14 residues. Germline V gene lookup returns CDR1 MNHEY and CDR2 SMNVEV (reference sequence). The CDR3 sequence is CASSLRQGAYKLFF. For the CDR3, the DNA is TGTGCCAGCAGTCTCCGACAGGGGGCATACAAACTGTTTTTT.

This chain uses TRBV27 with TRBJ2-3, with D perhaps matching TRBD2 (6 bases). The ends were cut back, 0 bases at V and 0 bases at J, with 13 bases in the middle. This CDR3 contains 17 residues. CDR1 and CDR2 (germline): MNHEY, SMNVEV (reference sequence). DNA of the CDR3: TGTGCCAGCAGTTTATCTCTTAGGCGGGGAAGCACAGATACGCAGTATTTT. Translated, it gives CASSLSLRRGSTDTQYF.

A single count supports this clone. The V call is TRBV18, the J call TRBJ2-1; 9 bases align to TRBD2. The CDR3 runs 15 residues. The junction had 1 base not matched to a gene; V was cut back by 4 bases and J by 0 bases. CDR1 and CDR2 (germline): KGHSH, LQKENI. The CDR3 protein is CASSLSGSSYNEQFF. CDR3 nucleotide sequence: TGTGCCAGCTCACTTAGCGGGAGCTCCTACAATGAGCAGTTCTTC.

The chain carries TRBV30 and TRBJ2-1, with 13 bases that match TRBD2. The CDR3 extends over 15 amino acids. CDR1 is GTSNPN, CDR2 SVGIG, per germline (reference sequence). The trim removed 0 bases at V and 6 bases at J, leaving 2 bases unmatched. The CDR3 region has the DNA TGTGCCTGGAGTGTACTAGCGGGGGGGCCCAATGAGCAGTTCTTC. Amino acid sequence: CAWSVLAGGPNEQFF.

The chain joins TRBV7-2 to TRBJ2-7, with 8 bases aligning to TRBD2. The junction had 9 bases not matched to a gene; V was cut back by 5 bases and J by 3 bases. Germline-derived CDR1 and CDR2 are SGHTA and FQGNSA. This CDR3 is 15 amino acids long. This CDR3 reads CASSESAGGLYEQYF. The DNA for the CDR3 is TGTGCCAGCAGCGAGAGTGCGGGGGGACTCTACGAGCAGTACTTC.

The gene calls are TRBV7-8 and TRBJ1-1; 7 nucleotides align to TRBD1. Trimming cost V 1 base and J 0 bases; bases outside gene matches: 2. Germline assignment: CDR1 SGHVS and CDR2 FQNEAQ. The CDR3 is made up of 15 amino acids. CDR3 sequence (DNA): TGTGCCAGCAGCTTAGTGACAGGGCTGAACACTGAAGCTTTCTTT. This sequence encodes CASSLVTGLNTEAFF. The entire variable domain, with the rest obtained from reference TRBV7-8 and TRBJ1-1, is as follows: GAGVSQSPRYKVAKRGQDVALRCDPISGHVSLFWYQQALGQGPEFLTYFQNEAQLDKSGLPSDRFFAERPEGSVSTLKIQRTQQEDSAVYLCASSLVTGLNTEAFFGQGTRLTVV.

The chain links TRBV27 to TRBJ1-1; D is possibly TRBD1 (5 bases). The germline V gene has CDR1 MNHEY and CDR2 SMNVEV (reference sequence). The CDR3 consists of 14 residues. The V end lost 7 bases, the J end lost 0 bases, and 12 bases lay between the germline ends. DNA of the CDR3: TGTGCCAGCACACGGTCGGGGGTGAACACTGAAGCTTTCTTT. Its translation: CASTRSGVNTEAFF.

This clone is a singleton in its sample. The chain carries TRBV6-2 or TRBV6-3 and TRBJ2-1, with 9 nucleotides matching TRBD1. Germline V gene data show CDR1 as MNHEY and CDR2 as SVGEGT. Trimming removed 4 bases from V and 0 bases from J; junction bases left unmatched: 1. The CDR3 has 15 residues. The DNA for the CDR3 is TGTGCCAGCAGTTCGACAGGGGGCTCCTACAATGAGCAGTTCTTC. This sequence encodes CASSSTGGSYNEQFF.

The V call is TRBV5-4, the J call TRBJ1-1, with a weak D call TRBD1 (6 bases). Germline V lookup: CDR1 SGHNT, CDR2 YYREEE (reference sequence). CDR3 length equals 13 residues. With 4 bases removed from V and 1 base from J, the gap between germline ends came to 8 bases. CDR3 protein: CASSPGQNTEAFF. DNA for the CDR3: TGTGCCAGCAGCCCGGGACAGAACACTGAAGCTTTCTTT.

This clone was recorded only once. J is TRBJ1-1 and V is TRBV11-1, with 11 bases aligning to TRBD1. CDR1 and CDR2 (germline): SGHAT, FQDESV (reference sequence). The CDR3 spans 15 residues. V was clipped by 4 bases and J by 2 bases; unmatched bases: 3. DNA for the CDR3: TGTGCCAGCAGCTGGGGACAGGGGGTTAACACTGAAGCTTTCTTT. Amino acid sequence: CASSWGQGVNTEAFF.

The chain uses TRBV6-4 and TRBJ2-3; 8 bases map to TRBD1. Trimming cost V 5 bases and J 2 bases; bases outside gene matches: 6. CDR3 length: 15 amino acids. The germline V gene encodes CDR1 MRHNA and CDR2 SNTAGT. The CDR3 DNA reads as TGTGCCAGCAGTCGGACAGGGCTCAACACAGATACGCAGTATTTT. Amino acid sequence: CASSRTGLNTDTQYF.

The chain has TRBV4-2 and TRBJ2-3, with D possibly being TRBD2 (6 bases). Germline-derived CDR1 and CDR2 are LGHNA and YNFKEQ. Trimming stripped 4 bases from V and 1 base from J, with 18 bases between. The CDR3 covers 17 residues. This CDR3 is CASSLMAGSGGTDTQYF. DNA of the CDR3: TGTGCCAGCAGCCTAATGGCGGGGAGTGGTGGCACAGATACGCAGTATTTT.

The V call is TRBV19, the J call TRBJ2-1, with D possibly matching TRBD1 (5 bases). V was clipped by 3 bases and J by 1 base, with 7 bases between them. The CDR3 sequence is 14 residues long. Germline V gene data show CDR1 as LNHDA and CDR2 as SQIVND (reference sequence). CDR3 DNA: TGTGCCAGTAGTATTCCAGGGTCCTACAATGAGCAGTTCTTC. Translation: CASSIPGSYNEQFF.

The chain is built from TRBV27 and TRBJ1-1, with D possibly being TRBD1 (6 bases). The ends were cut back, 6 bases at V and 1 base at J, with 9 bases in the middle. This CDR3 contains 13 residues. CDR1 is MNHEY and CDR2 is SMNVEV in the germline V gene (reference sequence). CDR3 sequence: CASSLGQNTEAFF. The CDR3 DNA follows: TGTGCCAGCAGCCTGGGACAGAACACTGAAGCTTTCTTT.

The chain carries TRBV7-6 and TRBJ2-5; 10 bases map to TRBD2. CDR3 length: 15 amino acids. The V gene's germline CDR1 is SGHVS and CDR2 FNYEAQ. Germline trimming cut 6 bases from V and 4 bases from J; bases unmatched to any gene: 8. In DNA, the CDR3 is TGTGCCAGCAGAAGTAGCGGGGGGCCAATAGAGACCCAGTACTTC. Amino acid sequence: CASRSSGGPIETQYF.

J is TRBJ1-2 and V is TRBV6-5; 7 nucleotides match TRBD1. The CDR3 runs 15 residues. The germline gives CDR1 MNHEY, CDR2 SVGAGI. After removal of 4 bases from V and 6 bases from J, the junction contained 11 bases not matched to a gene. The CDR3 sequence: CASSSTGAVGDGYTF. CDR3 DNA sequence: TGTGCCAGCAGTTCTACAGGGGCGGTGGGGGATGGCTACACCTTC.